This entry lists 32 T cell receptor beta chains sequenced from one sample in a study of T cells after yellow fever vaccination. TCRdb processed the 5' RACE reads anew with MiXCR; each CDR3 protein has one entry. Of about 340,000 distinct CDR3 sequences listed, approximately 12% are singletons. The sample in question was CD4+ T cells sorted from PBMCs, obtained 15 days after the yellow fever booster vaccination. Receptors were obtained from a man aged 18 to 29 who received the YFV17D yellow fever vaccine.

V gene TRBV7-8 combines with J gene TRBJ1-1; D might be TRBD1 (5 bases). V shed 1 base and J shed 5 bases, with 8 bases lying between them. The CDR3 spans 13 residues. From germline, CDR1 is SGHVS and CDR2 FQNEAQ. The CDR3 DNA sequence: TGTGCCAGCAGCTTAGGGGGGACGACTGAAGCTTTCTTT. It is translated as CASSLGGTTEAFF.

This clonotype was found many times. The CDR3 spells CSARFRLSSGYTF. In DNA form, the CDR3 reads TGCAGTGCTAGGTTCAGGCTATCTTCAGGCTACACCTTC. The J gene is TRBJ1-2, the V gene TRBV20-1, with D hard to call. The length of the CDR3 is 13 residues. The V gene lost 3 bases and the J gene lost 8 bases, with 16 bases spanning the gap. The V gene's germline CDR1 is DFQATT and CDR2 SNEGSKA (reference sequence).

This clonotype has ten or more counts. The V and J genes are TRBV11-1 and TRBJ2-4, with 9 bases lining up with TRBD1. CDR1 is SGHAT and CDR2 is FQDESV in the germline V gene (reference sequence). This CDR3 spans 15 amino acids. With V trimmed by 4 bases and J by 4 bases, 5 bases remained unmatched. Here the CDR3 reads CASSSSQGAKNIQYF. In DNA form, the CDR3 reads TGTGCCAGCAGCTCCTCACAGGGGGCGAAAAACATTCAGTACTTC.

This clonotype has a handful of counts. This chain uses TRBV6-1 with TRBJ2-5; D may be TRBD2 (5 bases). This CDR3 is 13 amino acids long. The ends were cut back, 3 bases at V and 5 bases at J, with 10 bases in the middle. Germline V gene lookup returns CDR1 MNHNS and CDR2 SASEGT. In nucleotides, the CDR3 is TGTGCCAGCAGTGATCGGAGGTTGGAGACCCAGTACTTC. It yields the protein CASSDRRLETQYF.

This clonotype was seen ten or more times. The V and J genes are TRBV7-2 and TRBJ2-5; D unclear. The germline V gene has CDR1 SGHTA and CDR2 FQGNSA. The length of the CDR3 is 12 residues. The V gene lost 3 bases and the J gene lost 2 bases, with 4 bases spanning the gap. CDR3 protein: CASSFGQETQYF. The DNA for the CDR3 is TGTGCCAGCAGCTTTGGTCAAGAGACCCAGTACTTC. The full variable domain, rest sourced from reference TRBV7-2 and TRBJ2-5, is GAGVSQSPSNKVTEKGKDVELRCDPISGHTALYWYRQSLGQGLEFLIYFQGNSAPDKSGLPSDRFSAERTGGSVSTLTIQRTQQEDSAVYLCASSFGQETQYFGPGTRLLVL.

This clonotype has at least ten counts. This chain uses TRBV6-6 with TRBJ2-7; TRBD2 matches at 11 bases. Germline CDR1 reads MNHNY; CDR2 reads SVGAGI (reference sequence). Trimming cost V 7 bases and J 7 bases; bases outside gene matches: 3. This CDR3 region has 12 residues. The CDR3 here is CASTGTSGEQYF. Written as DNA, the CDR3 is TGTGCCAGCACCGGGACTAGCGGAGAGCAGTACTTC.

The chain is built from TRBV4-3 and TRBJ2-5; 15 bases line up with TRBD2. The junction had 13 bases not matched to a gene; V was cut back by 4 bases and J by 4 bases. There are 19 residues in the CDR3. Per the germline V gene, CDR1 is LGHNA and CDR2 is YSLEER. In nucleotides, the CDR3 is TGCGCCAGCAGCCTAGGGGGCGGACTAGCGGGGGGGTCGTTAGAGACCCAGTACTTC. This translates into CASSLGGGLAGGSLETQYF.

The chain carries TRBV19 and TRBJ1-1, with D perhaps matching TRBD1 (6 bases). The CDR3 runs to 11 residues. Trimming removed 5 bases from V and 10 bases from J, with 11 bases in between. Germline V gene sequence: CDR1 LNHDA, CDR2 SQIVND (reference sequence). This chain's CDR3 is CASSWGASAFF. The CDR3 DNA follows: TGTGCCAGTAGTTGGGGGGCTTCAGCTTTCTTT.

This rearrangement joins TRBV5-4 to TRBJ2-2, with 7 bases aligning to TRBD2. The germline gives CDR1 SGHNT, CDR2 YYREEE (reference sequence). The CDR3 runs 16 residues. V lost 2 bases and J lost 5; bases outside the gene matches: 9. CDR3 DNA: TGTGCCAGCAGCTTAGCGGGGTCCGGGGGAACCGGGGAGCTGTTTTTT. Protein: CASSLAGSGGTGELFF.

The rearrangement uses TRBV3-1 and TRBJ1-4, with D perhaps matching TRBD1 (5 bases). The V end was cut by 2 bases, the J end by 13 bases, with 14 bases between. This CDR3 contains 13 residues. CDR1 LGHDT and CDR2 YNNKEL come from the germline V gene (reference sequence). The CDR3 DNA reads TGTGCCAGCAGCCAATTTCTGGGGGAACGACTGTTTTTT. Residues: CASSQFLGERLFF.

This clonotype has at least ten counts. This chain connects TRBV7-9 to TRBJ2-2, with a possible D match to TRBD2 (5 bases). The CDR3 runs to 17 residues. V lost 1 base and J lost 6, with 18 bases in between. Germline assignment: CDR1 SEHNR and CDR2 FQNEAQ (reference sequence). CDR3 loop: CASSLEWVTTRPGELFF. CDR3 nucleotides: TGTGCCAGCAGCTTAGAATGGGTGACTACAAGGCCCGGGGAGCTGTTTTTT. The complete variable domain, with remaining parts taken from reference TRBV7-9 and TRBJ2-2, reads DTGVSQNPRHKITKRGQNVTFRCDPISEHNRLYWYRQTLGQGPEFLTYFQNEAQLEKSRLLSDRFSAERPKGSFSTLEIQRTEQGDSAMYLCASSLEWVTTRPGELFFGEGSRLTVL.

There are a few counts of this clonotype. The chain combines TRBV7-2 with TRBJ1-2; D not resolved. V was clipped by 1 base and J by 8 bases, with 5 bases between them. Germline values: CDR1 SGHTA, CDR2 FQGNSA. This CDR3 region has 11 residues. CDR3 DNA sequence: TGTGCCAGCAGCTTAGAGGTGGGCTACACCTTC. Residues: CASSLEVGYTF.

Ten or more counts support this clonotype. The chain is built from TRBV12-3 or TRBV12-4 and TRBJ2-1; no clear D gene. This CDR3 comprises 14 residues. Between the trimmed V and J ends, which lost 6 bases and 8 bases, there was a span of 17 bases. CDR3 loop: CASRYGLGSHEQFF. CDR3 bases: TGTGCCAGCAGGTACGGCCTCGGGTCCCATGAGCAGTTCTTC.

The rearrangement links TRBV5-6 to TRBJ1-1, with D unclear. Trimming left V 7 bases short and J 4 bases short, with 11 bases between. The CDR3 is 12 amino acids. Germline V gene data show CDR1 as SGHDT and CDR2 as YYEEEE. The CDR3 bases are TGTGCCAGCTATATACTAGGCACTGAAGCTTTCTTT. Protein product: CASYILGTEAFF.

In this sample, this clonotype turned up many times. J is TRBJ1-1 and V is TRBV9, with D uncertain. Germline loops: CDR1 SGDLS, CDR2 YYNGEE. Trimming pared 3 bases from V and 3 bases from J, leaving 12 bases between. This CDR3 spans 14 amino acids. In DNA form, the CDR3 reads TGTGCCAGCAGCGCCAGTCGGGCGGACACTGAAGCTTTCTTT. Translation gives CASSASRADTEAFF.

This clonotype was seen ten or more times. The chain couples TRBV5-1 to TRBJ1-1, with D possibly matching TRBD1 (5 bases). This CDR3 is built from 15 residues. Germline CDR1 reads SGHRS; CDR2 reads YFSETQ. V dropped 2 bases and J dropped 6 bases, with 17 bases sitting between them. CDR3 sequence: CASSFVGGTQSEAFF. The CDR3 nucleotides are TGCGCCAGCAGCTTCGTTGGGGGGACCCAGTCTGAAGCTTTCTTT.

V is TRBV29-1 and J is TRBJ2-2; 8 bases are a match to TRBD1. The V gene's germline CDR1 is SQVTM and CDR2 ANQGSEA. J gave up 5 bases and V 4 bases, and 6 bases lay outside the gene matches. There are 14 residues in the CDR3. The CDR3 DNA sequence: TGCAGCGTTGCTGGGACAGGTGGGACCGGGGAGCTGTTTTTT. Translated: CSVAGTGGTGELFF.

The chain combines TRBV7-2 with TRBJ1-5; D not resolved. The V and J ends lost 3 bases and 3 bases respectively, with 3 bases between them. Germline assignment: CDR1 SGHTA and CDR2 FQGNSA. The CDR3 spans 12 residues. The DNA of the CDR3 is TGTGCCAGCAGCTTCATCAATCAGCCCCAGCATTTT. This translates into CASSFINQPQHF. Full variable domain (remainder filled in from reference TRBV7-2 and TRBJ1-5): GAGVSQSPSNKVTEKGKDVELRCDPISGHTALYWYRQSLGQGLEFLIYFQGNSAPDKSGLPSDRFSAERTGGSVSTLTIQRTQQEDSAVYLCASSFINQPQHFGDGTRLSIL.

The CDR3 sequence: CASSLDYSTQYF. The CDR3 DNA is TGTGCCAGCAGCTTAGACTATTCGACCCAGTACTTC. V gene TRBV7-2 combines with J gene TRBJ2-5; D unclear. The CDR3 is made up of 12 amino acids. Germline V CDR1 and CDR2: SGHTA, FQGNSA. V lost 1 base and J 7 bases, leaving 7 bases between the germline ends.

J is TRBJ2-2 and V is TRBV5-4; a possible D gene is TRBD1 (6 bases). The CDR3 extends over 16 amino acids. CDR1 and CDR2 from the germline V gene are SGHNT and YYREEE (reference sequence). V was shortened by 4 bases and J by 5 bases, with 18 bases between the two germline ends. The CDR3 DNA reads TGTGCCAGCAGCGGTCCCGATGGGGGCAGGACCGGGGAGCTGTTTTTT. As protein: CASSGPDGGRTGELFF. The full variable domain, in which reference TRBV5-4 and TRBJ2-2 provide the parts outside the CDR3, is ETGVTQSPTHLIKTRGQQVTLRCSSQSGHNTVSWYQQALGQGPQFIFQYYREEENGRGNFPPRFSGLQFPNYSSELNVNALELDDSALYLCASSGPDGGRTGELFFGEGSRLTVL.

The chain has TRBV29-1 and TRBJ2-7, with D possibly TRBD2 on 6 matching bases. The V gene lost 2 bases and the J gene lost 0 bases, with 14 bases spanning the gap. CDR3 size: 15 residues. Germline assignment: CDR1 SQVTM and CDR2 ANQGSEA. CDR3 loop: CSVERQGLLSYEQYV. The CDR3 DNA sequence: TGCAGCGTTGAACGGCAGGGACTCCTCTCCTACGAGCAGTACGTC.

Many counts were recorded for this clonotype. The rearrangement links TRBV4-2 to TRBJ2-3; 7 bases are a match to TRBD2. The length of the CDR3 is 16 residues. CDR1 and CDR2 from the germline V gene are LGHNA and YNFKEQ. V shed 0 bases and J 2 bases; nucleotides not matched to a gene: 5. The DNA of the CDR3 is TGTGCCAGCAGCCAAGAAGGCGGGAGCTACACAGATACGCAGTATTTT. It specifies CASSQEGGSYTDTQYF.

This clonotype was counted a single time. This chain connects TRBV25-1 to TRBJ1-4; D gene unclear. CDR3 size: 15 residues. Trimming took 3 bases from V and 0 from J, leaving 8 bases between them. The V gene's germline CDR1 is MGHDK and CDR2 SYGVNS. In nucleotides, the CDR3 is TGTGCCAGCAGTGATTCCAGGCCAACTAATGAAAAACTGTTTTTT. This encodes CASSDSRPTNEKLFF.

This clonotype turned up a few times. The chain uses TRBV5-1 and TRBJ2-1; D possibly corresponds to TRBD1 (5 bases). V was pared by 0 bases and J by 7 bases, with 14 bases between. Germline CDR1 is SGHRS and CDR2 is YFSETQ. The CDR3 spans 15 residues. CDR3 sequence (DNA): TGCGCCAGCAGCTTGGGACAGATCCTTGCAAATGAGCAGTTCTTC. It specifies CASSLGQILANEQFF.

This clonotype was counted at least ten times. DNA for the CDR3: TGTGCCAGCGGTCCTGTGGGGACCTCCTACGAGCAGTACTTC. Translated: CASGPVGTSYEQYF. The rearrangement links TRBV6-2 or TRBV6-3 to TRBJ2-7; D may be TRBD1 or TRBD2 (5 bases each). CDR1 and CDR2 (germline): MNHEY, SVGEGT. The ends were cut back, 8 bases at V and 0 bases at J, with 14 bases in the middle. The CDR3 loop spans 14 amino acids.

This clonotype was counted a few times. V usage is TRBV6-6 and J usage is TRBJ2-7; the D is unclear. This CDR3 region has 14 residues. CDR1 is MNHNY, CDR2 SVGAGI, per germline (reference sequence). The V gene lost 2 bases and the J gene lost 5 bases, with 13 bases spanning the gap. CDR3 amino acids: CASSYTRLGDEQYV. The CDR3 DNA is TGTGCCAGCAGTTACACACGCCTTGGGGACGAGCAGTACGTC.

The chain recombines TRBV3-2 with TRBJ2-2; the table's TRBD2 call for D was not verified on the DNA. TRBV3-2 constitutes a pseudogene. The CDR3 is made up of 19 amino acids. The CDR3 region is CASSQESEEGERNTGELFF. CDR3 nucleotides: TGTGCCAGCAGCCAAGAGAGCGAGGAGGGCGAACGAAACACCGGGGAGCTGTTTTTT.

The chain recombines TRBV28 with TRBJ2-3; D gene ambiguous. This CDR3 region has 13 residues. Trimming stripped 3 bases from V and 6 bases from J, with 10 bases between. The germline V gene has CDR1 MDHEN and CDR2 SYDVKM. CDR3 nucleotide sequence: TGTGCCAGCAGTTTTTCCAGCTCCGATACGCAGTATTTT. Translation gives CASSFSSSDTQYF.

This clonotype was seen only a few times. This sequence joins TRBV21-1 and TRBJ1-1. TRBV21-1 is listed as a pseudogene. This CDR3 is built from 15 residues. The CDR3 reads CASSKVRQRNTEAFF. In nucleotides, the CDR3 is TGTGCCAGCAGCAAAGTCCGGCAGAGGAACACTGAAGCTTTCTTT.

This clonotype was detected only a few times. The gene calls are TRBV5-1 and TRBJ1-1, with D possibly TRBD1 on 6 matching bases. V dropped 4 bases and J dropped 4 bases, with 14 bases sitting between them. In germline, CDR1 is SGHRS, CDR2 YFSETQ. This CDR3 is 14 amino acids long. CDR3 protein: CASSPQGLGTEAFF. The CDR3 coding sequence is TGCGCCAGCAGCCCACAGGGTTTGGGCACTGAAGCTTTCTTT.

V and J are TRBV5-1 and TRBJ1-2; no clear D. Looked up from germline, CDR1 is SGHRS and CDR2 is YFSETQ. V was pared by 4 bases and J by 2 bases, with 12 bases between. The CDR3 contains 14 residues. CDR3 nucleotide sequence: TGCGCCAGCAGCCTGGACCTTAGAAACTATGGCTACACCTTC. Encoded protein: CASSLDLRNYGYTF.

CDR3 nucleotides: TGTGCCAGCTGTCTATGGCGGCAAGAGACCCAGTACTTC. Translated, it gives CASCLWRQETQYF. The chain links TRBV6-1 to TRBJ2-5; D gene ambiguous. Germline CDR1 is MNHNS and CDR2 is SASEGT. CDR3 size: 13 residues. V was trimmed by 8 bases and J by 2 bases, leaving 12 bases between them.